Shown below are 6 T cell receptor beta chains from a single sample sequenced in a study of monozygotic twins with inflammatory bowel disease. With the 5' RACE reads reprocessed, TCRdb shows one record per CDR3 protein and no DNA. The table for this sample gives approximately 330,000 distinct CDR3 sequences. Material for sequencing was blood. All receptors derive from a human donor with ulcerative colitis or Crohn's disease, or a healthy co-twin of an affected twin (not recorded which).

The rearrangement joins TRBV5-1 to TRBJ2-7; the TRBD1 assignment by TCRdb is unverifiable without DNA. CDR3 length: 14 residues. Germline V CDR1 and CDR2: SGHRS, YFSETQ. The CDR3 here is CASSLGRDTYEQYF.

The V call is TRBV28, the J call TRBJ2-7; lacking DNA, the TRBD2 call made by TCRdb goes unchecked. Germline CDR1 is MDHEN and CDR2 is SYDVKM. The CDR3 runs to 11 residues. CDR3 amino acids: CASTAGWEQYF.

The rearrangement links TRBV7-9 to TRBJ1-1. Germline values: CDR1 SEHNR, CDR2 FQNEAQ (reference sequence). CDR3 length equals 13 residues. CDR3: CASSLGGVTEAFF. The full variable domain, rest sourced from reference TRBV7-9 and TRBJ1-1, is DTGVSQNPRHKITKRGQNVTFRCDPISEHNRLYWYRQTLGQGPEFLTYFQNEAQLEKSRLLSDRFSAERPKGSFSTLEIQRTEQGDSAMYLCASSLGGVTEAFFGQGTRLTVV.

The chain links TRBV24-1 to TRBJ2-1; TCRdb names TRBD1, which stays unverified in the absence of DNA. CDR3 length: 16 residues. Germline V gene sequence: CDR1 KGHDR, CDR2 SFDVKD. The chain's CDR3 is CATSDVGTGAHNEQFF.

The rearrangement links TRBV4-1 to TRBJ2-7; TCRdb lists TRBD2, though no DNA is available to test this call. CDR1 is MGHRA and CDR2 is YSYEKL in the germline V gene. The CDR3 contains 14 residues. The CDR3 region is CASSQLGLVDEQYF.

The gene calls are TRBV5-1 and TRBJ2-1; TCRdb reports TRBD2, a call that lacks DNA to check it against. The CDR3 consists of 14 residues. Germline V gene data show CDR1 as SGHRS and CDR2 as YFSETQ. This chain's CDR3 is CASSAYRARGEQFF.